This TCR beta chain was recovered during a study of T-cell reconstitution after alpha-beta-depleted transplantation in children. There are many counts of this clonotype. The antigen remains unidentified. Study-level findings and limits: Reportedly, roughly two months post-transplant, alpha-beta T cells arose from several hundred expanded graft clones. Once a year had passed after transplant, T-cell counts and diversity came mostly from newly produced T cells. Some patients' high day-60 TCRbeta diversity was traced to surviving recipient T cells and thymic progenitors.

Library preparation (for TCRbeta) was performed with unique molecular identifiers. TCRdb analysed the PCR reads with MiXCR anew, one entry per CDR3 protein. The sample records 440,000 or so distinct CDR3 sequences, over 40% being singletons. Specimen: PBMCs, collected before TCRalphabeta/CD19-depleted stem cell transplant. The receptor was derived from a girl aged 2-9 years with aplastic anemia, due to receive a stem cell transplant.

This chain's CDR3 is CASSFGREDEQYF. The CDR3 DNA sequence: TGTGCCAGCAGCTTTGGGCGGGAAGATGAGCAGTACTTC. The chain couples TRBV7-8 to TRBJ2-7; D is possibly TRBD2 (6 bases). Trimming pared 3 bases from V and 7 bases from J, leaving 13 bases between. Per germline, CDR1 SGHVS and CDR2 FQNEAQ. The CDR3 contains 13 residues.